The rows below give T cell receptor beta chains drawn from one sample of a study of T-cell reconstitution after alpha-beta-depleted transplantation in children. TCRdb itself ran the PCR reads through MiXCR, one entry per CDR3 protein. The table shows hundreds of thousands of distinct CDR3 sequences, with around 16% occurring only once. The sample in question was PBMCs, mostly from graft donor cells, obtained 360 days after TCRalphabeta/CD19-depleted stem cell transplant. Receptor source: a male patient aged 2-9 years who had a stem cell transplant for acute lymphoblastic leukemia, so the T cells may come from the graft donor. The CDR3 runs from the conserved cysteine through the conserved F or W.

j_call: TRBJ2-5
v_call: TRBV2
cdr3_aa: CASSGGETQYF

j_call: TRBJ1-4
v_call: TRBV9
cdr3_aa: CASSVRQGINEKLFF

j_call: TRBJ2-3
v_call: TRBV28
cdr3_aa: CASRTGTGGPDTQYF

j_call: TRBJ1-1
v_call: TRBV12-3/TRBV12-4
cdr3_aa: CASRRALTAGTEAFF

j_call: TRBJ2-1
v_call: TRBV6-1
cdr3_aa: CASRLAGGPNEQFF

j_call: TRBJ2-1
v_call: TRBV6-1
cdr3_aa: CASSMDRIALEQFF

j_call: TRBJ2-4
v_call: TRBV25-1
cdr3_aa: CASSESGGGDIQYF

j_call: TRBJ2-1
v_call: TRBV7-8
cdr3_aa: CASSLKRAGGHNEQFF

j_call: TRBJ2-1
v_call: TRBV7-3
cdr3_aa: CASSLLASGRYNEQFF

j_call: TRBJ2-5
v_call: TRBV15
cdr3_aa: CATSRDQEETQYF

j_call: TRBJ2-5
v_call: TRBV4-3
cdr3_aa: CASSQSWIPYREKRQETQYF

j_call: TRBJ1-4
v_call: TRBV7-2
cdr3_aa: CAGSGEGEKLFF

j_call: TRBJ2-5
v_call: TRBV25-1
cdr3_aa: CASSEHRAETQYF

j_call: TRBJ2-1
v_call: TRBV5-6
cdr3_aa: CASSRDLLAGEHYNEQFF

j_call: TRBJ2-1
v_call: TRBV24-1
cdr3_aa: CATSDLFSGDNNEQFF

j_call: TRBJ2-3
v_call: TRBV3-1
cdr3_aa: CASSQDRVRTSDTQYF

j_call: TRBJ2-7
v_call: TRBV7-6
cdr3_aa: CASSLRTGISYEQYF

j_call: TRBJ2-3
v_call: TRBV30
cdr3_aa: CAWSVQSADTQYF

j_call: TRBJ2-5
v_call: TRBV28
cdr3_aa: CASRIAGVEETQYF

j_call: TRBJ2-5
v_call: TRBV10-3
cdr3_aa: CAIRRAGRQETQYF

j_call: TRBJ2-7
v_call: TRBV13
cdr3_aa: CASSLGLAGGPSSYEQYF

j_call: TRBJ2-1
v_call: TRBV15
cdr3_aa: CATSRDRGESNEQFF

j_call: TRBJ2-2
v_call: TRBV9
cdr3_aa: CASSVGDSSTGELFF

j_call: TRBJ2-1
v_call: TRBV5-6
cdr3_aa: CASSLYWTSGVYNEQFF

j_call: TRBJ2-7
v_call: TRBV5-5
cdr3_aa: CASSSQRVLSYEQYF

j_call: TRBJ2-5
v_call: TRBV20-1
cdr3_aa: CSARGIQGAETQYF

j_call: TRBJ2-2
v_call: TRBV2
cdr3_aa: CASSVWTSGRPNTGELFF

j_call: TRBJ2-7
v_call: TRBV9
cdr3_aa: CASSVVSMSEQYF

j_call: TRBJ1-2
v_call: TRBV7-2
cdr3_aa: CASSLAARDNYGYTF

j_call: TRBJ2-1
v_call: TRBV15
cdr3_aa: CATSRVVAGGRNEQFF

j_call: TRBJ2-3
v_call: TRBV29-1
cdr3_aa: CSVQGAGGGDTQYF

j_call: TRBJ1-2
v_call: TRBV11-2
cdr3_aa: CASSLDGSGGYTF

j_call: TRBJ2-7
v_call: TRBV19
cdr3_aa: CASRTLHGSYEQYF

j_call: TRBJ2-3
v_call: TRBV7-2
cdr3_aa: CASSLGGAGRSDTQYF

j_call: TRBJ2-1
v_call: TRBV5-1
cdr3_aa: CASSLGALAGARNEQFF

j_call: TRBJ1-2
v_call: TRBV18
cdr3_aa: CASSPSGLISYGYTF

j_call: TRBJ2-1
v_call: TRBV4-1
cdr3_aa: CASSQEVGRANEQFF

j_call: TRBJ2-7
v_call: TRBV28
cdr3_aa: CASSLNPWDSGSSYEQYF

j_call: TRBJ1-6
v_call: TRBV5-8
cdr3_aa: CASSSDGLHF

j_call: TRBJ2-7
v_call: TRBV15
cdr3_aa: CATSRDGLLGYF

j_call: TRBJ2-1
v_call: TRBV20-1
cdr3_aa: CSARSLSLYNEQFF

j_call: TRBJ2-7
v_call: TRBV10-3
cdr3_aa: CAISESWTSGREQYF

j_call: TRBJ2-1
v_call: TRBV5-8
cdr3_aa: CASSRDRDRNEQFF

j_call: TRBJ2-7
v_call: TRBV20-1
cdr3_aa: CSADVGYYEQYF